Shown below are 22 T cell receptor beta chains from a single sample sequenced in a study of CD8+CD57+ T cells in acquired aplastic anemia. CDR3 and TCR beta VDJ profiling relied on a genomic DNA template. Using its own MiXCR run on the reads, TCRdb lists one record per CDR3 protein. The repertoire has about 270,000 distinct CDR3 sequences, 45% to 70% of them found once; the top ten carry roughly 8%. Sequenced input: sorted CD4+, CD8+, or CD8+CD57+ T cells (not recorded which) from PBMCs. These receptors originate from a human donor with severe aplastic anemia or a healthy control (not recorded which).

This clonotype has just a few counts. V usage is TRBV7-2 and J usage is TRBJ1-2; weak D call: TRBD1 (6 bases). Trimming took 5 bases from V and 3 from J, leaving 19 bases between them. This CDR3 spans 16 amino acids. Germline CDR1 SGHTA, CDR2 FQGNSA. The DNA for the CDR3 is TGTGCCAGCAGCCCCAGTGGGGGGGCCTCAGACTATGGCTACACCTTC. Its protein product is CASSPSGGASDYGYTF.

J is TRBJ2-3 and V is TRBV29-1, with a possible D match to TRBD2 (5 bases). V was clipped by 6 bases and J by 3 bases, with 16 bases between them. Germline V lookup: CDR1 SQVTM, CDR2 ANQGSEA. The CDR3 loop spans 14 amino acids. The CDR3 here is CSVFGLDVTDTQYF. CDR3 nucleotides: TGCAGCGTATTCGGACTGGATGTGACAGATACGCAGTATTTT.

The chain has TRBV20-1 and TRBJ1-3; TRBD1 might be the D (6 bases). From germline, CDR1 is DFQATT and CDR2 SNEGSKA (reference sequence). This CDR3 region has 14 residues. The V end was cut by 5 bases, the J end by 1 base, with 12 bases between. CDR3 sequence: CSALTGTSGNTIYF. The CDR3 region has the DNA TGCAGTGCTCTGACAGGTACTTCTGGAAACACCATATATTTT.

The J gene is TRBJ2-6, the V gene TRBV7-2, with TRBD2 as a possible D gene (5 bases). Germline lookup yields CDR1 SGHTA and CDR2 FQGNSA. Deletions cut 2 bases from V and 0 bases from J, with 14 bases between. CDR3 length: 18 residues. CDR3 residues: CASSLMYGVSSGANVLTF. CDR3 DNA sequence: TGTGCCAGCAGCTTAATGTACGGGGTTAGCTCTGGGGCCAACGTCCTGACTTTC. Filled out from reference TRBV7-2 and TRBJ2-6, the complete variable domain reads GAGVSQSPSNKVTEKGKDVELRCDPISGHTALYWYRQSLGQGLEFLIYFQGNSAPDKSGLPSDRFSAERTGGSVSTLTIQRTQQEDSAVYLCASSLMYGVSSGANVLTFGAGSRLTVL.

The chain joins TRBV7-3 to TRBJ2-7; D perhaps matches TRBD2 (5 bases). Germline CDR1 SGHTA, CDR2 FQGTGA. Trimming stripped 5 bases from V and 2 bases from J, with 19 bases between. The CDR3 has 16 residues. The CDR3 is CASSPDPSGTTYEQYF. The DNA for the CDR3 is TGTGCCAGCAGCCCCGACCCGTCGGGAACGACCTACGAGCAGTACTTC. Full variable domain (rest looked up from reference TRBV7-3 and TRBJ2-7): GAGVSQTPSNKVTEKGKYVELRCDPISGHTALYWYRQSLGQGPEFLIYFQGTGAADDSGLPNDRFFAVRPEGSVSTLKIQRTERGDSAVYLCASSPDPSGTTYEQYFGPGTRLTVT.

The chain links TRBV28 to TRBJ2-5; D is perhaps TRBD2 (6 bases). V lost 2 bases and J 5 bases, leaving 9 bases between the germline ends. CDR1 MDHEN and CDR2 SYDVKM come from the germline V gene. The CDR3 is 13 residues long. The CDR3 loop is CASSLLARETQYF. CDR3 coding DNA: TGTGCCAGCAGTTTACTAGCGCGGGAGACCCAGTACTTC.

In this sample, this clonotype turned up once. The V and J genes are TRBV29-1 and TRBJ2-7; 8 positions agree with TRBD2. V shed 7 bases and J 3 bases; nucleotides not matched to a gene: 5. The CDR3 sequence is 12 residues long. The germline gives CDR1 SQVTM, CDR2 ANQGSEA. CDR3 nucleotides: TGCAGCGCCGCCGGGACTAGCTACGAGCAGTACTTC. Amino acid sequence: CSAAGTSYEQYF.

This clonotype occurred many times. The V and J genes are TRBV11-1 and TRBJ2-5; TRBD1 is a possible D gene (7 bases). The length of the CDR3 is 15 residues. Trimming cost V 2 bases and J 1 base, with 11 bases left between them. Germline V CDR1 and CDR2: SGHAT, FQDESV (reference sequence). CDR3 in DNA: TGTGCCAGCAGCTTACGACAGGGACTCCAAGAGACCCAGTACTTC. Protein: CASSLRQGLQETQYF.

DNA of the CDR3: TGTGCCAGCAGTGAATTAGGGATCAATTCACCCCTCCACTTT. Its translation is CASSELGINSPLHF. The V call is TRBV25-1, the J call TRBJ1-6; D gene unclear. Trimming pared 1 base from V and 7 bases from J, leaving 8 bases between. This CDR3 has 14 amino acids. Germline V gene data show CDR1 as MGHDK and CDR2 as SYGVNS.

The rearrangement links TRBV7-2 to TRBJ2-1; 8 bases align to TRBD2. Germline CDR1 reads SGHTA; CDR2 reads FQGNSA. V gave up 8 bases and J gave up 1 base; unmatched junction bases: 10. This CDR3 is 16 amino acids long. In nucleotides, the CDR3 is TGTGCCAGCCGCGGGATGAGCGGGAGTTCCTACAATGAGCAGTTCTTC. Translated: CASRGMSGSSYNEQFF.

The chain has TRBV7-9 and TRBJ1-5; 9 bases map to TRBD1. Germline trimming cut 3 bases from V and 7 bases from J; bases unmatched to any gene: 7. Germline-derived CDR1 and CDR2 are SEHNR and FQNEAQ (reference sequence). The CDR3 sequence is 15 residues long. The CDR3 DNA reads as TGTGCCAGCAGCTTTGGAGGGACAGGGTACCAGCCCCAGCATTTT. This codes for CASSFGGTGYQPQHF. The full variable domain, rest sourced from reference TRBV7-9 and TRBJ1-5, is DTGVSQNPRHKITKRGQNVTFRCDPISEHNRLYWYRQTLGQGPEFLTYFQNEAQLEKSRLLSDRFSAERPKGSFSTLEIQRTEQGDSAMYLCASSFGGTGYQPQHFGDGTRLSIL.

About this clonotype itself: One end of the junction does not line up with germline, which may come from a read error. The chain has TRBV7-7 and TRBJ2-7, with a possible D match to TRBD1 (5 bases). Germline loops: CDR1 SSHAT, CDR2 FNYEAQ (reference sequence). The length of the CDR3 is 14 residues. DNA of the CDR3: TGTGCTAGCAGCGAAGGCCGCACAGGCTCCGAGCAGTACTTC. It specifies CASSEGRTGSEQYF.

The chain joins TRBV7-9 to TRBJ2-7, with 9 bases matching TRBD2. This CDR3 region has 18 residues. Germline CDR1 is SEHNR and CDR2 is FQNEAQ (reference sequence). V lost 5 bases, J lost 9 bases, and 23 bases stayed unmatched. The CDR3 loop reads CASSPGARVPAGGLGQYF. As DNA, the CDR3 is TGTGCCAGCAGCCCCGGGGCTAGAGTCCCAGCGGGGGGTCTAGGGCAGTACTTC.

This clonotype was seen at least ten times. The chain is built from TRBV5-1 and TRBJ2-2; D is unresolved. The germline V gene has CDR1 SGHRS and CDR2 YFSETQ. V was cut by 4 bases and J by 1 base, with 8 bases left in between. This CDR3 has 14 amino acids. The CDR3 sequence is CASSPDGNTGELFF. CDR3 bases: TGCGCCAGCAGCCCGGACGGGAACACCGGGGAGCTGTTTTTT. Full variable domain (remainder filled in from reference TRBV5-1 and TRBJ2-2): KAGVTQTPRYLIKTRGQQVTLSCSPISGHRSVSWYQQTPGQGLQFLFEYFSETQRNKGNFPGRFSGRQFSNSRSEMNVSTLELGDSALYLCASSPDGNTGELFFGEGSRLTVL.

V usage is TRBV5-1 and J usage is TRBJ2-5; 16 bases map to TRBD2. The J call may be mistaken, given a closer DNA end match to TRBJ2-7. Germline CDR1 SGHRS, CDR2 YFSETQ. The CDR3 is made up of 16 amino acids. The CDR3 DNA reads TGCGCCAGCAGCGAGGGGACTAGCGGGAGGGCCTACGAGCAGTACTTC. Translated, it gives CASSEGTSGRAYEQYF.

The CDR3 coding sequence is TGTGCCACCAGCAGAGCCAGACAGAATAATTCACCCCTCCACTTT. Its translation: CATSRARQNNSPLHF. The rearrangement uses TRBV15 and TRBJ1-6, with D possibly being TRBD1 (5 bases). CDR1 is LNHNV, CDR2 YYDKDF, per germline (reference sequence). With 1 base removed from V and 5 bases from J, the gap between germline ends came to 9 bases. This CDR3 is 15 amino acids long.

This clonotype was seen at least ten times. The chain recombines TRBV5-1 with TRBJ1-1; 8 positions agree with TRBD1. V shed 4 bases, J shed 3 bases, and the junction held 8 bases outside the gene matches. Germline values: CDR1 SGHRS, CDR2 YFSETQ. The CDR3 has 15 residues. The CDR3 nucleotides read TGCGCCAGCAGCCCGGCGACAGGGGCGCACACTGAAGCTTTCTTT. Translation gives CASSPATGAHTEAFF.

The rearrangement links TRBV6-5 to TRBJ1-2; 8 bases are a match to TRBD1. Germline lookup yields CDR1 MNHEY and CDR2 SVGAGI. The CDR3 totals 19 residues. Losses at the gene ends were 0 bases for V and 7 bases for J; bases not matched to a gene: 19. The CDR3 loop reads CASSYSFVGTGGGTVGYTF. CDR3 DNA sequence: TGTGCCAGCAGTTACTCTTTCGTTGGGACAGGCGGAGGCACGGTTGGCTACACCTTC.

Turning to this clonotype: Relative to the germline gene, one junction end is altered; a read error may explain this. Here the CDR3 reads CDISTRDRGRTGELFF. The CDR3 bases are TGTGACATCAGTACTAGGGACAGGGGAAGAACCGGGGAGCTGTTTTTT. The chain employs TRBV10-3 and TRBJ2-2; TRBD1 matches 10 bases. The CDR3 has 16 amino acids. CDR1 is ENHRY, CDR2 SYGVKD, per germline.

The chain joins TRBV6-6 to TRBJ1-2, with a possible D match to TRBD1 (5 bases). The germline V gene has CDR1 MNHNY and CDR2 SVGAGI (reference sequence). The length of the CDR3 is 17 residues. The germline V and J ends were trimmed by 6 bases and 4 bases, with 24 bases remaining between them. CDR3: CASSLAWDGGYSYGYTF. The CDR3, as DNA: TGTGCCAGCAGCTTGGCCTGGGACGGGGGGTATAGCTATGGCTACACCTTC.

This clonotype has a handful of counts. The chain carries TRBV19 and TRBJ1-4; 7 bases are shared with TRBD1. This CDR3 comprises 17 residues. Per germline, CDR1 LNHDA and CDR2 SQIVND (reference sequence). The V and J ends lost 3 bases and 0 bases, in that order; junction bases with no gene match: 7. CDR3 DNA: TGTGCCAGTAGTATTCGACAGGGCGGAGCAACTAATGAAAAACTGTTTTTT. Translation gives CASSIRQGGATNEKLFF.

The chain is built from TRBV2 and TRBJ2-7, with D unclear. Between the trimmed V and J ends, which lost 7 bases and 7 bases, there was a span of 11 bases. Germline V gene data show CDR1 as SNHLY and CDR2 as FYNNEI. There are 11 residues in the CDR3. The DNA of the CDR3 is TGTGCCAGCACAGGACGTTTGGAGCAGTACTTC. Translated: CASTGRLEQYF.